The clone carrying this TCR beta chain was observed once. The V end lost 1 base, the J end lost 10 bases, and 20 bases lay between the germline ends. This CDR3 comprises 17 residues. Germline V CDR1 and CDR2: MGHRA, YSYEKL. The source of the sample is a study of blood T cell repertoires in COVID-19. As for the study in general: The United States, Italy and Spain provided the acute and convalescent COVID-19 samples.

Sequenced by immunoSEQ multiplex PCR; TCRdb stores in-frame clones only, minus some. The repertoire holds over 80,000 clones, with 86% as singletons. The TCR comes from a man older than 75 with active or convalescent COVID-19. Sequencing input: peripheral blood. V is TRBV4-1 and J is TRBJ1-6, with D unclear. The CDR3 DNA follows: TGCGCCAGCAGCCAAGCTATGAATCGGGTTCATAGATCACCCCTCCACTTT. Protein: CASSQAMNRVHRSPLHF.